Given below is one T cell receptor beta chain in context. This receptor's antigen is unknown. Base qualities were left out, and no much larger clone turns up one base away. The data belong to a study of cytomegalovirus exposure and HLA in healthy donors (dated by TCRdb to 2016 to 2017). About the full investigation: The roughly 650 repertoires of the first cohort and the roughly 110 validation repertoires were produced on the same platform, according to a later analysis. To predict cytomegalovirus infection status, the study combined high-throughput TCR immunosequencing, statistical association of individual TCRs with disease status, and machine learning. The study was designed to test whether signatures of past pathogen exposure could be identified by cataloging public T cell receptors. Besides the first cohort of about 730 subjects, a separate validation cohort made up of roughly 120 different subjects was used.

Library preparation was by the immunoSEQ multiplex PCR assay. Per the authors' processing: A statistical classification framework was built for diagnosing cytomegalovirus status from the catalog of TCR beta chain sequences. TCRdb mirrors the immuneACCESS table, restricted to in-frame sequences. Some clones are absent from its copies; in checked studies, under half trace to an unresolved V gene, and the reason for the others is unknown. V and J calls and clone size are as listed in that table; D and trimming were resolved from the DNA. The sample table contains approximately 230,000 clones; only one count was recorded for 87% of them. 12% of the sample lies in the top ten. The donors were included in the validation cohort of 130 or so subjects, a group kept apart from the roughly 670-subject first cohort. Per the germline V gene, SGHDT is the CDR1 and YYEEEE is the CDR2. From cysteine to phenylalanine, the CDR3 is 15 amino acids long. Left in the record is the CDR3 DNA by itself, 45 bases read in frame from the first base. Relative to germline, V is 4 bases shorter and J is 1 base shorter, with 11 bases between their ends.

The investigation overall reported the following: Of the cluster scores, roughly 95% were above 0 in a later analysis, which found that TCRs clustered in the first cohort also tended to co-occur in the 120 validation repertoires. According to the authors, the approach could potentially be generalized to other disease states and immunological phenotypes. A later analysis had no HLA typing for the validation cohort, so co-occurrence there was scored across all 110 or so repertoires. The study gave a list of about 170 TCR beta chains associated with cytomegalovirus. While some public TCRs were present in many individuals, most TCR sequences turned up only very rarely across donors. In vitro tests confirmed that three of the cytomegalovirus-associated TCR beta chains recognize cytomegalovirus antigens. The classifier was reported to diagnose cytomegalovirus status with high specificity and sensitivity in both the original and validation cohorts.

The sample was PBMCs. The V gene is TRBV5-6 and the J gene is TRBJ2-2; no D segment can be confidently identified. The TCR sequence derives from a man aged 18-30 years in good health and CMV-seropositive. The CDR3 region: CASSDFRLNTGELFF. The DNA sequence reads TGTGCCAGCAGCGATTTTAGACTGAACACCGGGGAGCTGTTTTTT.